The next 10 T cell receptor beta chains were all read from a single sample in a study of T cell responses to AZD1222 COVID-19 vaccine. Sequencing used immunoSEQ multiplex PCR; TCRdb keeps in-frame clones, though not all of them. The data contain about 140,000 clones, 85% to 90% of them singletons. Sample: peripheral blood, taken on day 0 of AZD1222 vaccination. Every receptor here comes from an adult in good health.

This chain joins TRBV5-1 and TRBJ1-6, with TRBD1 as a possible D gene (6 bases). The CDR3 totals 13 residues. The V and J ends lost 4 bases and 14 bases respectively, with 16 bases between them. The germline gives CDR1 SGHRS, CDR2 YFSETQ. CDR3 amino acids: CASSPEPTGTLHF. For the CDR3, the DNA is TGCGCCAGCAGCCCAGAACCGACAGGTACCCTCCACTTT. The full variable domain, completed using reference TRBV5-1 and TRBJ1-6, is KAGVTQTPRYLIKTRGQQVTLSCSPISGHRSVSWYQQTPGQGLQFLFEYFSETQRNKGNFPGRFSGRQFSNSRSEMNVSTLELGDSALYLCASSPEPTGTLHFGNGTRLTVT.

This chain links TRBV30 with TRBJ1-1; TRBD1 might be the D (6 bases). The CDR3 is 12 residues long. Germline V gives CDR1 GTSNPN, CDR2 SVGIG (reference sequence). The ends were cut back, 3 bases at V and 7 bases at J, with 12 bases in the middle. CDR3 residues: CAWRGQWREAFF. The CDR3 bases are TGTGCCTGGAGGGGACAATGGCGTGAAGCTTTCTTT. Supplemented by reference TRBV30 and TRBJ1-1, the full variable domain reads SQTIHQWPATLVQPVGSPLSLECTVEGTSNPNLYWYRQAAGRGLQLLFYSVGIGQISSEVPQNLSASRPQDRQFILSSKKLLLSDSGFYLCAWRGQWREAFFGQGTRLTVV.

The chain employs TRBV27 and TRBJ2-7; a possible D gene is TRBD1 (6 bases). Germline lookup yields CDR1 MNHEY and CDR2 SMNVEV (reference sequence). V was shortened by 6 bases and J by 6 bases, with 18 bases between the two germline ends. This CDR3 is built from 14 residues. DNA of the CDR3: TGTGCCAGCAGCCCAATAGGGGGTATCGGCGAGCAGTACTTC. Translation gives CASSPIGGIGEQYF.

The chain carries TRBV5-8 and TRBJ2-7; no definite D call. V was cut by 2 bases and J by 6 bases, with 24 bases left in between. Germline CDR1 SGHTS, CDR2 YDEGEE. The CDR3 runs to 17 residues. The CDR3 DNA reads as TGTGCCAGCAGCTTCTTGCCTGAAGTTCCCCGATCCGTCGAGCAGTACTTC. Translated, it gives CASSFLPEVPRSVEQYF.

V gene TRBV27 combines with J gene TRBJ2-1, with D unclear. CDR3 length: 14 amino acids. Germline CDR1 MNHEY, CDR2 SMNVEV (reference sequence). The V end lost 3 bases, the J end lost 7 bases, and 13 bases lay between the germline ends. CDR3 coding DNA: TGTGCCAGCAGTTTTATAGGGCCGATAAATGAGCAGTTCTTC. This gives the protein CASSFIGPINEQFF.

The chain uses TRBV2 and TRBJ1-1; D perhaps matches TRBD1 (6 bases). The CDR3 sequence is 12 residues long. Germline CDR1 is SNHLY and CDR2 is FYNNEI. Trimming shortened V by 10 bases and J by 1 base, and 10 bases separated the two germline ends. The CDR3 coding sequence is TGTGCCACCGAGACAGGGAACACTGAAGCTTTCTTT. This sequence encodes CATETGNTEAFF.

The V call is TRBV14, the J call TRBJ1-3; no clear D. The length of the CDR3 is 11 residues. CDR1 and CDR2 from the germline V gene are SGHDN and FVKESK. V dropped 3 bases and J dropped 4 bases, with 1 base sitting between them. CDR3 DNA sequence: TGTGCCAGCAGCCAGGGAAACACCATATATTTT. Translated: CASSQGNTIYF.

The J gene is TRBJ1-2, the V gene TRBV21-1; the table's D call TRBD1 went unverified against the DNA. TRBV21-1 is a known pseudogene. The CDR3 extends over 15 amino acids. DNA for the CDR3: TGTGCCAGCAACCCATTGACAGGGACTAACTATGGCTACACCTTC. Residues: CASNPLTGTNYGYTF.

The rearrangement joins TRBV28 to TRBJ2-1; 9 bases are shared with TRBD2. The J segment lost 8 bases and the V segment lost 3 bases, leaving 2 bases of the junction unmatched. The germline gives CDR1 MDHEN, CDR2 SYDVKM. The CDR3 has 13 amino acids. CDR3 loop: CASSFSGSHEQFF. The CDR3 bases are TGTGCCAGCAGTTTTAGCGGGAGTCATGAGCAGTTCTTC.

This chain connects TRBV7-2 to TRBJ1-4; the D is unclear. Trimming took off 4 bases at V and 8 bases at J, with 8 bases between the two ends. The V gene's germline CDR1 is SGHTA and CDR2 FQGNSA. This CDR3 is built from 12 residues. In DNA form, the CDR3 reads TGTGCCAGCAGCTCTCGAACGGAAAAACTGTTTTTT. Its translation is CASSSRTEKLFF.